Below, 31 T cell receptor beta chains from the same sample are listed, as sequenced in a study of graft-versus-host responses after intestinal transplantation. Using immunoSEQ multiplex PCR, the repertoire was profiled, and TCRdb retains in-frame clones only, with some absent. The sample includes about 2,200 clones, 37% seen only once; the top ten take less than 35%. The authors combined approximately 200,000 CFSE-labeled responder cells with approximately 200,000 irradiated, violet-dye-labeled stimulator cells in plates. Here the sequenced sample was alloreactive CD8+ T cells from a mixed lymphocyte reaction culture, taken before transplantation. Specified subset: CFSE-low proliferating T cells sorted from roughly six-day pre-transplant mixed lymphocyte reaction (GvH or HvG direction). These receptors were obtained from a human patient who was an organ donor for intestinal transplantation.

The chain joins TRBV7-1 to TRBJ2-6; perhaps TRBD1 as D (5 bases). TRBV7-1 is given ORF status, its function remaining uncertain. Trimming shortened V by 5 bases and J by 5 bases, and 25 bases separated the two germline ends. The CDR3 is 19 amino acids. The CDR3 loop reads CASSECPHEGQSRANVLTF. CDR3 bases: TGTGCCAGCAGCGAGTGTCCTCACGAAGGACAAAGTCGGGCCAACGTCCTGACTTTC.

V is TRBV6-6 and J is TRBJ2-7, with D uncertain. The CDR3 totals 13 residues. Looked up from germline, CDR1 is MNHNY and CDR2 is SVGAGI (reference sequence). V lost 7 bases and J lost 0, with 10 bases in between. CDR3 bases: TGTGCCAGCACCACGGGTAACTCCTACGAGCAGTACTTC. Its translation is CASTTGNSYEQYF.

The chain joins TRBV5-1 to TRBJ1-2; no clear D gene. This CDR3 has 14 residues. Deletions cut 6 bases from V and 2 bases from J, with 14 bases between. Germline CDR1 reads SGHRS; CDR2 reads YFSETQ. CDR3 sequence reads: CASNTGGMNYGYTF. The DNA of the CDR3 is TGCGCCAGCAATACGGGAGGAATGAACTATGGCTACACCTTC.

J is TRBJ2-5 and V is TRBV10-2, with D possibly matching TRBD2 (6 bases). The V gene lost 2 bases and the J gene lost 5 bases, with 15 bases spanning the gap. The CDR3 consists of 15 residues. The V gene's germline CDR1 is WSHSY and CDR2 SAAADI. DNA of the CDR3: TGCGCCAGCAGTGAGGTTGGGGGGTTGGGCGAGACCCAGTACTTC. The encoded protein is CASSEVGGLGETQYF.

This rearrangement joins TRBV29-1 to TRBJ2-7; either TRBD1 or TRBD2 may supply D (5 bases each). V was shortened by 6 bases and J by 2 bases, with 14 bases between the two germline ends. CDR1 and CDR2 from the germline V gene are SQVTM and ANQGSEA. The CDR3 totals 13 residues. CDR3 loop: CSVAGTAPYEQYF. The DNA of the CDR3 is TGCAGCGTCGCCGGGACGGCTCCCTACGAGCAGTACTTC.

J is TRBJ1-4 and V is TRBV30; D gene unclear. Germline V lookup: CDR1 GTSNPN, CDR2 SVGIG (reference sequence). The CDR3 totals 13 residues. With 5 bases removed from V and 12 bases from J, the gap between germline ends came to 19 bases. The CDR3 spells CAWDLGGSGELFF. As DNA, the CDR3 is TGTGCCTGGGATCTAGGTGGTAGCGGGGAACTGTTTTTT.

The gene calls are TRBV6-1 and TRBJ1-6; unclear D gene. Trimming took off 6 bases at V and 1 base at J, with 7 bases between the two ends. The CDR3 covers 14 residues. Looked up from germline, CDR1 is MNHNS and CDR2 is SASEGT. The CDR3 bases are TGTGCCAGCAGCCTCCAGTCCTATAATTCACCCCTCCACTTT. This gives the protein CASSLQSYNSPLHF.

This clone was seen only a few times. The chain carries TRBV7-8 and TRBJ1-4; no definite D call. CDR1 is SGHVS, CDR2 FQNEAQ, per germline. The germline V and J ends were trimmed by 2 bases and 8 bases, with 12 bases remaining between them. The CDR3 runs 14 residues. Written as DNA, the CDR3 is TGTGCCAGCAGCTTAATTGGGAGGGAGGAAAAACTGTTTTTT. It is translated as CASSLIGREEKLFF. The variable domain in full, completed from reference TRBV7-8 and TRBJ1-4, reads GAGVSQSPRYKVAKRGQDVALRCDPISGHVSLFWYQQALGQGPEFLTYFQNEAQLDKSGLPSDRFFAERPEGSVSTLKIQRTQQEDSAVYLCASSLIGREEKLFFGSGTQLSVL.

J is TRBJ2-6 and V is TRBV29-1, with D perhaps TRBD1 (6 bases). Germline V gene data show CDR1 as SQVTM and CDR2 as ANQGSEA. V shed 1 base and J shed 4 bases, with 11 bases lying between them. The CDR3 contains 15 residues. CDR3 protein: CSVEVQGTGANVLTF. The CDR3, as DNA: TGCAGCGTTGAAGTCCAAGGGACAGGGGCCAACGTCCTGACTTTC.

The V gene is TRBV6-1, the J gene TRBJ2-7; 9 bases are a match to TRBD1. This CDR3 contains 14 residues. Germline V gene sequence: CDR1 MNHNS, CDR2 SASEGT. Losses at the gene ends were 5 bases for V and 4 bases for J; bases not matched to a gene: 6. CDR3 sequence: CASSRDRDLYEQYF. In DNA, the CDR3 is TGTGCCAGCAGTAGGGACAGGGATTTGTACGAGCAGTACTTC.

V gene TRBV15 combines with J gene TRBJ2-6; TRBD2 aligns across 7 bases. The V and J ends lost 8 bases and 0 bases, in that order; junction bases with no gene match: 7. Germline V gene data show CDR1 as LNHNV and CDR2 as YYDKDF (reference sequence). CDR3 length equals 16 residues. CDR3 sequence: CATGTGGSSGANVLTF. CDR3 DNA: TGTGCCACCGGGACGGGGGGAAGCTCTGGGGCCAACGTCCTGACTTTC.

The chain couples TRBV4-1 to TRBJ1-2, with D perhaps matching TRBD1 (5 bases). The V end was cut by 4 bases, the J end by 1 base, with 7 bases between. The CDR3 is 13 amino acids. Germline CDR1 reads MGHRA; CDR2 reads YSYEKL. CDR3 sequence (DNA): TGCGCCAGCAGCCCGACAGATAACTATGGCTACACCTTC. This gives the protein CASSPTDNYGYTF.

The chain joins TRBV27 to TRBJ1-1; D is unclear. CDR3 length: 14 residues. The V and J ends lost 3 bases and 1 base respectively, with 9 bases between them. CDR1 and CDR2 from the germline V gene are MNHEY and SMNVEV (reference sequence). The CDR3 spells CASSLLRKNTEAFF. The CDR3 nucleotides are TGTGCCAGCAGTTTGTTAAGGAAGAACACTGAAGCTTTCTTT.

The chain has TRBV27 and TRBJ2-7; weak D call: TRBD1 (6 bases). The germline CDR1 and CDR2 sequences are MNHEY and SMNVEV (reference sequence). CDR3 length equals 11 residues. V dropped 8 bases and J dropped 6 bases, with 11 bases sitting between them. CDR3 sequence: CASGTGLEQYF. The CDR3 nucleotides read TGTGCCAGCGGCACAGGGCTCGAGCAGTACTTC.

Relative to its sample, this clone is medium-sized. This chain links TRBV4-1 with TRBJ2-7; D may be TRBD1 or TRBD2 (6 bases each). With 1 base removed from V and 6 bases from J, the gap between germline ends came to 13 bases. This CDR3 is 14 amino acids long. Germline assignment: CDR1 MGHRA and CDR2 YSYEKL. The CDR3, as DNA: TGCGCCAGCAGCCAAGTTGGGGGGCCCGGCGAGCAGTACTTC. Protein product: CASSQVGGPGEQYF.

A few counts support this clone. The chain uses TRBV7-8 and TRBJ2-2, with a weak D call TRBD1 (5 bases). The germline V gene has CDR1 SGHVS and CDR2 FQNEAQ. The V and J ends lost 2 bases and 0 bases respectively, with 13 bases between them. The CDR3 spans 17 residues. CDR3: CASSLPRAEPNTGELFF. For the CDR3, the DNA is TGTGCCAGCAGCTTACCCAGGGCAGAACCGAACACCGGGGAGCTGTTTTTT.

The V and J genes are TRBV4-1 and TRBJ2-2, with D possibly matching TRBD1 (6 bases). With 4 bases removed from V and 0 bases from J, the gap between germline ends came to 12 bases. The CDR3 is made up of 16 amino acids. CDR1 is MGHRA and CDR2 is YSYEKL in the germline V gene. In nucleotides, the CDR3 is TGCGCCAGCAGCCCCCAGGGGTACTCGAACACCGGGGAGCTGTTTTTT. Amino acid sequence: CASSPQGYSNTGELFF.

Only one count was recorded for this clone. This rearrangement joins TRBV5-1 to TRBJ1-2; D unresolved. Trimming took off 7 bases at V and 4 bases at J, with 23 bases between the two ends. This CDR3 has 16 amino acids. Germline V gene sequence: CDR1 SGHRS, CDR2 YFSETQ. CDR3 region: CASVNTSVRKIYGYTF. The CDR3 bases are TGCGCCAGCGTAAATACATCGGTTCGAAAGATCTATGGCTACACCTTC.

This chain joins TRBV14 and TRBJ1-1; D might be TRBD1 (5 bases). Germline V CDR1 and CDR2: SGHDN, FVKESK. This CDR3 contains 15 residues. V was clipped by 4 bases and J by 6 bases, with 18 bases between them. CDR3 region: CASSRIGDEPAEAFF. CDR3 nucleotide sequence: TGTGCCAGCAGCCGAATAGGGGACGAGCCCGCTGAAGCTTTCTTT.

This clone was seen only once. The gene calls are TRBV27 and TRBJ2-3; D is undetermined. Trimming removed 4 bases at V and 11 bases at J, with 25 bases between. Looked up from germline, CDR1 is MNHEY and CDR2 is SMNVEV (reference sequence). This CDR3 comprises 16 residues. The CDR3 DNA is TGTGCCAGCAGTTCCCTAGGGTGGGCGCATCCCTATGAGCAGTATTTT. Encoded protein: CASSSLGWAHPYEQYF.

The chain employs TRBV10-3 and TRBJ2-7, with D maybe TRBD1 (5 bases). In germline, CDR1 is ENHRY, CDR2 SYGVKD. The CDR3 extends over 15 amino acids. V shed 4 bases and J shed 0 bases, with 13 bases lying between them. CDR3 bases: TGTGCCATCAGTGGGAAACAGGAGTACTCCTACGAGCAGTACTTC. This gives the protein CAISGKQEYSYEQYF.

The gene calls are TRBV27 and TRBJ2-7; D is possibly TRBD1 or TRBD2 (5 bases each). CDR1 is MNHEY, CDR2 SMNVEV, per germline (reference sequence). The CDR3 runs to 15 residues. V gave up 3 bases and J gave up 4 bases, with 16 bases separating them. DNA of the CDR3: TGTGCCAGCAGTTTGCCAGGGTCGGGGCTTTACGAGCAGTACTTC. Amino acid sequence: CASSLPGSGLYEQYF.

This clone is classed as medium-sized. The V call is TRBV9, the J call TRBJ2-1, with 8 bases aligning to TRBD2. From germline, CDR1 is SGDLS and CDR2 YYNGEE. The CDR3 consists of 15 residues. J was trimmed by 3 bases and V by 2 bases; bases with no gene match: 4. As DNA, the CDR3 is TGTGCCAGCAGCGTCAACGGGGGGGTCTACAATGAGCAGTTCTTC. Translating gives CASSVNGGVYNEQFF. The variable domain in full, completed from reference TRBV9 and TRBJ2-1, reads DSGVTQTPKHLITATGQRVTLRCSPRSGDLSVYWYQQSLDQGLQFLIQYYNGEERAKGNILERFSAQQFPDLHSELNLSSLELGDSALYFCASSVNGGVYNEQFFGPGTRLTVL.

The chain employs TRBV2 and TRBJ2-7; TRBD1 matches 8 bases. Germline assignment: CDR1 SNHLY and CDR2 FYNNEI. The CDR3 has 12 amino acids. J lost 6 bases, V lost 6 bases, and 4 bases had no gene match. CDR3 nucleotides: TGTGCCAGCAGCGGGACAGGTGGCGAGCAGTACTTC. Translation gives CASSGTGGEQYF.

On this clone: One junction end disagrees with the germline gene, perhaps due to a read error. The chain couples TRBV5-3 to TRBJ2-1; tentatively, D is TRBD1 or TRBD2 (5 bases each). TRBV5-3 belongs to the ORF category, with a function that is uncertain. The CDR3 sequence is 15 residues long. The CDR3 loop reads CASSSDGTGYNEQFF. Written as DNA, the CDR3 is TGTGCCAGCAGCTCCGACGGGACGGGCTACAATGAGCAGTTCTTC.

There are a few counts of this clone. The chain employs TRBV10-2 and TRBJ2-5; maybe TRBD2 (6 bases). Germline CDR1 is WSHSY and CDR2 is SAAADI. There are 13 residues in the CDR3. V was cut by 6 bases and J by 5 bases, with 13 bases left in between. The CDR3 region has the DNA TGCGCCAGCAGCACCCCTGGAGGGGAGACCCAGTACTTC. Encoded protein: CASSTPGGETQYF.

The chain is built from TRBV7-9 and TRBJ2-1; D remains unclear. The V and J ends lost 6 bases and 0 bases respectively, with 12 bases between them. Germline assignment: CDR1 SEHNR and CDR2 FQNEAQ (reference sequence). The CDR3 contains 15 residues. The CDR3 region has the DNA TGTGCCAGCAGAGGGCCAAGTAGCTCCTACAATGAGCAGTTCTTC. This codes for CASRGPSSSYNEQFF. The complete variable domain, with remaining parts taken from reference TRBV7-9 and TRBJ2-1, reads DTGVSQNPRHKITKRGQNVTFRCDPISEHNRLYWYRQTLGQGPEFLTYFQNEAQLEKSRLLSDRFSAERPKGSFSTLEIQRTEQGDSAMYLCASRGPSSSYNEQFFGPGTRLTVL.

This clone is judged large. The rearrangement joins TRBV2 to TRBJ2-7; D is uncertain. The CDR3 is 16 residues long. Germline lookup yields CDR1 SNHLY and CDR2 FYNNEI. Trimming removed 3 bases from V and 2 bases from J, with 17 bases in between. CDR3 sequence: CASSDSWVSGPYEQYF. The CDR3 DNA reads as TGTGCCAGCAGTGATTCTTGGGTCTCAGGACCCTACGAGCAGTACTTC.

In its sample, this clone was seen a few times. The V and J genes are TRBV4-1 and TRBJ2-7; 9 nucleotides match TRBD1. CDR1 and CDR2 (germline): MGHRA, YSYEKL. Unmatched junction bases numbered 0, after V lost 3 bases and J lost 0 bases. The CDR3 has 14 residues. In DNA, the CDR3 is TGCGCCAGCAGCCAGGGACAGGGCTCCTACGAGCAGTACTTC. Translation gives CASSQGQGSYEQYF.

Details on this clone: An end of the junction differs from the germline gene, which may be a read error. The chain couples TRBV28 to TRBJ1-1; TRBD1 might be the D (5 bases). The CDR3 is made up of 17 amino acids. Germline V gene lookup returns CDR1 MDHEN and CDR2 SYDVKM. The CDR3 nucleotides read TGTGCCAGCATTTTAGTTAGGGGAAAGAGTAGGAACACTGAAGCTTTCTTT. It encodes CASILVRGKSRNTEAFF.

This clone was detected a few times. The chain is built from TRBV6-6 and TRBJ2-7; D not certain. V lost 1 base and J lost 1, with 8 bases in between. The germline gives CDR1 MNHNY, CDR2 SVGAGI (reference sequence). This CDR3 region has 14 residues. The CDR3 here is CASSYFLGSYEQYF. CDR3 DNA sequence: TGTGCCAGCAGTTACTTTCTTGGGTCCTACGAGCAGTACTTC.